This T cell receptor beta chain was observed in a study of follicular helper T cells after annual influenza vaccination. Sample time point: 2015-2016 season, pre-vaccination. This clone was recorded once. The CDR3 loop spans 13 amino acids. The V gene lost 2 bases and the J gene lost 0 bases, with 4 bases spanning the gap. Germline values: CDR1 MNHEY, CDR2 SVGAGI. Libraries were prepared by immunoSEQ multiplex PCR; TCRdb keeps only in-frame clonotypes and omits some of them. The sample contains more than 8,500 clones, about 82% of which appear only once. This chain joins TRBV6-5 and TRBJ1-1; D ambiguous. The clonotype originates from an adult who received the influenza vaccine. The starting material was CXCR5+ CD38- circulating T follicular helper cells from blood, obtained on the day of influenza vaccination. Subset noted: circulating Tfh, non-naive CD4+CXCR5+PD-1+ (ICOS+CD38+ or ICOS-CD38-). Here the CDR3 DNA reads TGTGCCAGCAGTTACACCATGAACACTGAAGCTTTCTTT. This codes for CASSYTMNTEAFF.